This T cell receptor beta chain stems from a study of OX40 agonist ivuxolimab in advanced cancers. For context, the study as a whole: Ivuxolimab was an agonistic, fully human IgG2 monoclonal antibody directed against OX40 (CD134), a costimulatory receptor. Patients were allowed to have had prior anti-PD-1, anti-PD-L1 or anti-CTLA-4 therapy, and around 37% of the dose-escalation patients had previously received checkpoint inhibitors. In the dose-escalation cohort, around four fifths of patients were male, and the mean age was approximately 60 years with a range of roughly 20 to 80. The point of sequencing TCRbeta in the periphery was to test whether ivuxolimab changed TCR sequence diversity and drove clonal T-cell expansion. Of the roughly 52 patients in dose escalation, 19 had hepatocellular carcinoma, some 15 had melanoma, 9 had renal cell carcinoma and 9 had head and neck cancer. Partial responses occurred in three dose-escalation patients, of whom one had hepatocellular carcinoma and two had cutaneous melanoma. The paper describes the monotherapy dose-escalation part (N of about 50 patients) of the phase I trial of ivuxolimab. Intravenous ivuxolimab was administered to patients every 2 weeks at six dose levels: 0.01, 0.1, 0.3, 1.5, 3 and 10 mg/kg. General study outcomes and caveats: In the 0.1-3.0 mg/kg groups, partial responders had among the lowest normalized peripheral clonal expansion, particularly in CD8+ T cells. On average, CD8+ T cells showed more expanded clones than CD4+ T cells after ivuxolimab. At doses of 0.1 to 3.0 mg/kg, clonal expansion of both CD4+ and CD8+ blood T cells was observed from baseline to week 6. The antigen specificity of the peripheral T cells that underwent clonal expansion was not determined. Low levels of normalized T-cell clonal expansion were also seen in some patients who did not respond.

The junction shows trimming of 5 bases on V and 3 bases on J, plus 13 bases between the germline ends. The germline V gene provides CDR1 SGHTA and CDR2 FQGTGA. Including cysteine and phenylalanine, the CDR3 has 14 amino acids. The CDR3 DNA has 42 bases and is translated from base 1. A remark on this clone: Its cognate antigen has yet to be identified. Base quality data are lacking; no much larger clone is found one base away.

Genomic DNA was isolated from the sorted cells so that the TCRbeta CDR3 region could be sequenced. The immunoSEQ Assay was used to sequence the TCRbeta CDR3 regions. Entries here come from immuneACCESS through TCRdb and include only in-frame sequences with V and J called. Some clones fail to appear in such tables; in the studies checked, an unresolved V gene covers under half of the shortfall, and the cause of the remainder is unknown. This sample comprises fewer than 25,000 clones, roughly 83% of them detected only once. The top ten constitute 36% of the sample. Patients with a history of autoimmune disease or receiving systemic immunosuppression were excluded from the trial. Peripheral blood for TCR sequencing was collected from all dose cohorts at baseline, on cycle 4 day 1, and on cycle 7 day 1. Samples came from an open-label, multicenter, first-in-human phase I dose-escalation trial of ivuxolimab. The trial enrolled adults with locally advanced or metastatic head and neck squamous cell, hepatocellular, melanoma or renal cell carcinoma. Before TCR sequencing, CD4+ and CD8+ T cells were separately sorted from peripheral blood.

This TCR was recovered from an adult with an advanced solid tumor such as melanoma, head and neck, liver or kidney cancer. The sequence links TRBV7-3 to TRBJ1-2; the D segment cannot be called with confidence. The sample consisted of CD4+ or CD8+ T cells sorted from blood, taken in a trial of the OX40 agonist ivuxolimab. The nucleotides are TGTGCCAGCAGCCCTACGATACGGGACTATGGCTACACCTTC. Its amino acids are CASSPTIRDYGYTF.